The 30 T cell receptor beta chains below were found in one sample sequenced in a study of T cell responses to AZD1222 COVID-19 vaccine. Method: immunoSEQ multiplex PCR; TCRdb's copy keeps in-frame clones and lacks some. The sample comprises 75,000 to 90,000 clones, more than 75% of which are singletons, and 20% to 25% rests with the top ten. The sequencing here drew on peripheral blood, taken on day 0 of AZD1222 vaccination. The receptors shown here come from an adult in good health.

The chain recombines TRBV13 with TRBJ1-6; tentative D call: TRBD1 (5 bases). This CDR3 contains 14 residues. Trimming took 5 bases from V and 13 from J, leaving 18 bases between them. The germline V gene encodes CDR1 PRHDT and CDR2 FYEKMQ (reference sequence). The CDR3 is CASSQGPGSNPLHF. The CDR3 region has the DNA TGTGCCAGCAGCCAGGGACCGGGTAGTAATCCCCTCCACTTT.

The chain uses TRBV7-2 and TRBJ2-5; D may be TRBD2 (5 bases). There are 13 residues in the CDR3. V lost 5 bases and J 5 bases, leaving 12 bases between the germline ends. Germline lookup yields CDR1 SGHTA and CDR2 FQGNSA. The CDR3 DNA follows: TGTGCCAGCAGCCCACCGTCGGGGGAGACCCAGTACTTC. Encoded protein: CASSPPSGETQYF.

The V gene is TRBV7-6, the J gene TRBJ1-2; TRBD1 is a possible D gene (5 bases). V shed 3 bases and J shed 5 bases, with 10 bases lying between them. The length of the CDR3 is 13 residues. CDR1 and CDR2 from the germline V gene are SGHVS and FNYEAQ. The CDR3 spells CASSFSGNYGYTF. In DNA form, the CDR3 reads TGTGCCAGCAGCTTTTCAGGGAATTATGGCTACACCTTC.

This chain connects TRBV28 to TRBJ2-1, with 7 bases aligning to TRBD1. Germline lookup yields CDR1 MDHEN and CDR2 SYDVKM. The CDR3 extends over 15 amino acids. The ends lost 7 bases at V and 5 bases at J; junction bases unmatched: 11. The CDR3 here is CASTEGGRANNEQFF. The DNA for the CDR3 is TGTGCCAGCACCGAAGGGGGCAGGGCAAACAATGAGCAGTTCTTC.

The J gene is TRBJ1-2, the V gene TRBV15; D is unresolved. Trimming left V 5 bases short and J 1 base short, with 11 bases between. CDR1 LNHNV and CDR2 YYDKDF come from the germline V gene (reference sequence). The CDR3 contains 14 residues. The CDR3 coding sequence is TGTGCCACCAGCTCCTTGGGGTTTAACTATGGCTACACCTTC. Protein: CATSSLGFNYGYTF.

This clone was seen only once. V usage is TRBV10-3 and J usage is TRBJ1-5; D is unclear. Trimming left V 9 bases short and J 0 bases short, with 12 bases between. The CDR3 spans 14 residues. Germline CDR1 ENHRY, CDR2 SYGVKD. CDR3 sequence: CAISKDNSNQPQHF. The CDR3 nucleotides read TGTGCCATTTCCAAGGATAATAGCAATCAGCCCCAGCATTTT.

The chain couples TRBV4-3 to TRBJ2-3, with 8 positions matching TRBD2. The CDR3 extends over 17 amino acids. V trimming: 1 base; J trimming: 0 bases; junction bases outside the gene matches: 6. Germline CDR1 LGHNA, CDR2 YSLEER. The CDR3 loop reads CASSQGPSGFSTDTQYF. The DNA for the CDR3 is TGCGCCAGCAGCCAAGGACCTAGCGGGTTCAGCACAGATACGCAGTATTTT.

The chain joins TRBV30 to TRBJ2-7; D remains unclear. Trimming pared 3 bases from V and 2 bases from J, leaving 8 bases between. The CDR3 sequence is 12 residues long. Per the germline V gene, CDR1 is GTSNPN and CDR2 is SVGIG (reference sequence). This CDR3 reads CAWRPVAYEQYF. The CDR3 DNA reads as TGTGCCTGGAGGCCAGTGGCCTACGAGCAGTACTTC.

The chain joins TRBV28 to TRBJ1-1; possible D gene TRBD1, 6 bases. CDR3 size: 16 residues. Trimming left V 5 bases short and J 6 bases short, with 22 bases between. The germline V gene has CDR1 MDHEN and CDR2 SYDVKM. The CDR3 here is CASSRTGTSLDAEAFF. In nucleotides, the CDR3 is TGTGCCAGCAGTCGTACCGGGACATCCCTTGACGCTGAAGCTTTCTTT.

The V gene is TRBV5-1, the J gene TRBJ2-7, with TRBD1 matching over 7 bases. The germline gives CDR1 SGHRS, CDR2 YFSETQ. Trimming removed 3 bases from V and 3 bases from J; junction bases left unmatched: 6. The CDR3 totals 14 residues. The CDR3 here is CASSSGTAVYEQYF. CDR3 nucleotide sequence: TGCGCCAGCAGCTCCGGGACAGCCGTCTACGAGCAGTACTTC. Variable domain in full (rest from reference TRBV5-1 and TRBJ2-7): KAGVTQTPRYLIKTRGQQVTLSCSPISGHRSVSWYQQTPGQGLQFLFEYFSETQRNKGNFPGRFSGRQFSNSRSEMNVSTLELGDSALYLCASSSGTAVYEQYFGPGTRLTVT.

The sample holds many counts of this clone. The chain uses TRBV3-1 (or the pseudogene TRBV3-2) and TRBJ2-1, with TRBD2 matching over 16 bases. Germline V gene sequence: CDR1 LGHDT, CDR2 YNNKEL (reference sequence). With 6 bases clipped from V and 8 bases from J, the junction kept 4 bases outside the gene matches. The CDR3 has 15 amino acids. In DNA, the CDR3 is TGTGCCAGCAGACCCGGGACTAGCGGGAGGGATGAGCAGTTCTTC. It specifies CASRPGTSGRDEQFF.

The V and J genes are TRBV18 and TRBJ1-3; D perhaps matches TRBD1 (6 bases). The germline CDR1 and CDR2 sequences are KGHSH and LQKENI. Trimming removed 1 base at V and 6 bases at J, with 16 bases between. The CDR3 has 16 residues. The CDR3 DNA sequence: TGTGCCAGCTCACCACAGAGGACAGAAGAGACAAACACCATATATTTT. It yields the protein CASSPQRTEETNTIYF.

The CDR3: CASRPDRGPGYTF. The CDR3 DNA reads as TGTGCCAGCAGACCAGACAGGGGGCCTGGCTACACCTTC. The rearrangement uses TRBV27 and TRBJ1-2; 10 positions match TRBD1. Germline CDR1 and CDR2: MNHEY and SMNVEV (reference sequence). V was clipped by 6 bases and J by 7 bases; unmatched bases: 5. This CDR3 contains 13 residues.

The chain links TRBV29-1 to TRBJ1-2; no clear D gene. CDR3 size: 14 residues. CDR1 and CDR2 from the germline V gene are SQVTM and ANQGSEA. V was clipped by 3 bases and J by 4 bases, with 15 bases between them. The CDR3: CSVDGPPVGYGYTF. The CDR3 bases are TGCAGCGTTGACGGACCCCCGGTCGGCTATGGCTACACCTTC.

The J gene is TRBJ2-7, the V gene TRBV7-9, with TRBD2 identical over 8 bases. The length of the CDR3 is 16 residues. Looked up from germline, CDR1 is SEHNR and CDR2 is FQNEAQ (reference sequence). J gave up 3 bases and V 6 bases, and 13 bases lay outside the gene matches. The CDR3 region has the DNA TGTGCCAGCAGACCTCATGAAGCGGGAGTGGGCTACGAGCAGTACTTC. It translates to CASRPHEAGVGYEQYF.

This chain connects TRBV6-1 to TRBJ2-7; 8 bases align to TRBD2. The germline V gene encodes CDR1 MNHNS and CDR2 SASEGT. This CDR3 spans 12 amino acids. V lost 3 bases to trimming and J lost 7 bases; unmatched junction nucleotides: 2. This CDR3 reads CASSEVAGEQYF. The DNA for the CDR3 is TGTGCCAGCAGTGAGGTAGCGGGAGAGCAGTACTTC.

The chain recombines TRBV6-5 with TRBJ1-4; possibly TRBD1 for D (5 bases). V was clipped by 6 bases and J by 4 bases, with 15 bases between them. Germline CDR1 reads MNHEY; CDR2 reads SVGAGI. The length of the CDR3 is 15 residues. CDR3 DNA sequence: TGTGCCAGCAGGAGTGGAGGGCAGGGTAATGAAAAACTGTTTTTT. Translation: CASRSGGQGNEKLFF.

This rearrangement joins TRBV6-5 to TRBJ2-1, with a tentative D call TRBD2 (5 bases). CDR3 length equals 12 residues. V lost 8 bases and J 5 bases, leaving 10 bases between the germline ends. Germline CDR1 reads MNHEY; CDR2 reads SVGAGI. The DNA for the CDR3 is TGTGCCAGCGGGAGTCGGGACAATGAGCAGTTCTTC. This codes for CASGSRDNEQFF.

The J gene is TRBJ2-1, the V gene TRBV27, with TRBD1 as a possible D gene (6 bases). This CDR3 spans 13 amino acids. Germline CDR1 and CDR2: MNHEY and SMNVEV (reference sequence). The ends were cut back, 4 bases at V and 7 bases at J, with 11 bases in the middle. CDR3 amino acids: CASSSGTPNEQFF. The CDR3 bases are TGTGCCAGCAGTTCCGGGACACCTAATGAGCAGTTCTTC.

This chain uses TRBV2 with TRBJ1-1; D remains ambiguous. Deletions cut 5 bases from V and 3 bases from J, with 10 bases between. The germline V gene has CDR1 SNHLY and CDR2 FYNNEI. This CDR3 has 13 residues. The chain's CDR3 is CASSPRAYTEAFF. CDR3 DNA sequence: TGTGCCAGCAGTCCCCGCGCGTACACTGAAGCTTTCTTT.

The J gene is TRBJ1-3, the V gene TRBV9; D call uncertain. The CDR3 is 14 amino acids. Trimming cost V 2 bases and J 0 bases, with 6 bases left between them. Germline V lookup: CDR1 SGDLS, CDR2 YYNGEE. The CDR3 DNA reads TGTGCCAGCAGCGTTACCAGCTCTGGAAACACCATATATTTT. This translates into CASSVTSSGNTIYF. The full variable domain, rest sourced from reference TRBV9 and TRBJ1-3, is DSGVTQTPKHLITATGQRVTLRCSPRSGDLSVYWYQQSLDQGLQFLIQYYNGEERAKGNILERFSAQQFPDLHSELNLSSLELGDSALYFCASSVTSSGNTIYFGEGSWLTVV.

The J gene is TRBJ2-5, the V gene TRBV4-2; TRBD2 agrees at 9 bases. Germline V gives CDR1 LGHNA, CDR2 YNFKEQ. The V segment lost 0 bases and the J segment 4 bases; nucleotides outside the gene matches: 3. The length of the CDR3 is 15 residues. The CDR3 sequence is CASSQEREGRETQYF. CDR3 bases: TGTGCCAGCAGCCAAGAGCGGGAGGGCCGAGAGACCCAGTACTTC.

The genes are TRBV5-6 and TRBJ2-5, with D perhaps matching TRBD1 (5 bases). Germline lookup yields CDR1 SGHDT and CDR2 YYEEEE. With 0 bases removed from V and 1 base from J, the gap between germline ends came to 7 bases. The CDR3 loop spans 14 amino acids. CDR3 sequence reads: CASSLGQPQETQYF. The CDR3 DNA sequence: TGTGCCAGCAGCTTGGGACAGCCCCAAGAGACCCAGTACTTC.

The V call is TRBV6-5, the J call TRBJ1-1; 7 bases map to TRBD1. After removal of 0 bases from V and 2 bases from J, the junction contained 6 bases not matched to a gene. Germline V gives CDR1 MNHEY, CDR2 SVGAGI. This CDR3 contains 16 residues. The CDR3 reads CASSYSAYRGNTEAFF. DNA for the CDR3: TGTGCCAGCAGTTACTCAGCCTACAGGGGTAACACTGAAGCTTTCTTT.

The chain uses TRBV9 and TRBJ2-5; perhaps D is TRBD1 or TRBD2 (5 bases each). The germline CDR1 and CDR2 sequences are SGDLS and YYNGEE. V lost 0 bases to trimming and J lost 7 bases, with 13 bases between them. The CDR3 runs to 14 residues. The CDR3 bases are TGTGCCAGCAGCGTAGCCGGGGACGATTCGACCCAGTACTTC. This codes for CASSVAGDDSTQYF.

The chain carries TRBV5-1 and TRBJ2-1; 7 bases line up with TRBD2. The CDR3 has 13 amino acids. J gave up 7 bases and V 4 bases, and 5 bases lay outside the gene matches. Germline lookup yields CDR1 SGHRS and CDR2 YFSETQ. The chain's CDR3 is CASSREDGNEQFF. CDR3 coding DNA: TGCGCCAGCAGCCGGGAGGACGGGAATGAGCAGTTCTTC.

DNA for the CDR3: TGTGCCAGCAGTGTTCACTACGAGCAGTACTTC. Protein sequence: CASSVHYEQYF. J is TRBJ2-7 and V is TRBV12-3 or TRBV12-4; D not resolved. The V gene lost 5 bases and the J gene lost 3 bases, with 5 bases spanning the gap. CDR3 length equals 11 residues.

This CDR3 is CAWSVEGGQPLNYGYTF. The CDR3 DNA reads as TGTGCCTGGAGTGTAGAGGGGGGACAGCCTCTTAACTATGGCTACACCTTC. This chain connects TRBV30 to TRBJ1-2, with 7 nucleotides matching TRBD1. This CDR3 is built from 17 residues. The germline CDR1 and CDR2 sequences are GTSNPN and SVGIG (reference sequence). The ends lost 0 bases at V and 1 base at J; junction bases unmatched: 11.

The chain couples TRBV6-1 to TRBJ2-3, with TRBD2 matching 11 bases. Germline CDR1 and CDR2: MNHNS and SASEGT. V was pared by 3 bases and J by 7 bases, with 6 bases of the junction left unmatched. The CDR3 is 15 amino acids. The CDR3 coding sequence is TGTGCCAGCAGTGAGACTAGCGGGATGAGAAATACGCAGTATTTT. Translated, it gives CASSETSGMRNTQYF.

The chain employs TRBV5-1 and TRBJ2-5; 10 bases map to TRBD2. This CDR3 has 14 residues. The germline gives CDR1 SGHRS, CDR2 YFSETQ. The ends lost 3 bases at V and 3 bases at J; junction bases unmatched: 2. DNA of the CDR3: TGCGCCAGCAGCTCCGGACTAGCGGAAGAGACCCAGTACTTC. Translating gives CASSSGLAEETQYF.